The 5 T cell receptor beta chains presented below share a single source sample, sequenced in a study of neurological immune-mediated disorders. TCRdb itself ran the 5' RACE reads through MiXCR, one entry per CDR3 protein. The data contain approximately 48,000 distinct CDR3 sequences, under 3.5% of them seen just once; the ten biggest clones take up over 12%. The specimen was PBMCs. The receptors were gathered from a woman aged 45-59 years with multiple sclerosis.

There are many counts of this clonotype. The chain recombines TRBV20-1 with TRBJ1-1; unclear D gene. The CDR3 is 18 residues long. The germline V gene has CDR1 DFQATT and CDR2 SNEGSKA (reference sequence). V was clipped by 2 bases and J by 1 base, with 23 bases between them. The CDR3 nucleotides read TGCAGTGCTAGACGTATCTCAGCTAGATACACCCCGAACACTGAAGCTTTCTTT. Protein: CSARRISARYTPNTEAFF.

In its sample, this clonotype was seen many times. V is TRBV20-1 and J is TRBJ2-7; 10 positions match TRBD1. V was clipped by 3 bases and J by 2 bases; unmatched bases: 7. CDR3 length: 15 residues. The germline V gene encodes CDR1 DFQATT and CDR2 SNEGSKA (reference sequence). CDR3 in amino acids: CSARRQGASTYEQYF. CDR3 nucleotide sequence: TGCAGTGCTAGGCGACAGGGGGCTTCTACCTACGAGCAGTACTTC.

In this sample, this clonotype turned up many times. The gene calls are TRBV12-3 or TRBV12-4 and TRBJ1-6; D uncertain. The V end was cut by 0 bases, the J end by 9 bases, with 9 bases between. The CDR3 loop spans 14 amino acids. For the CDR3, the DNA is TGTGCCAGCAGTTTAGCAGGGTTGGGTTCACCCCTCCACTTT. Its translation is CASSLAGLGSPLHF.

The chain joins TRBV18 to TRBJ2-1, with TRBD1 identical over 9 bases. The ends lost 5 bases at V and 8 bases at J; junction bases unmatched: 1. This CDR3 contains 12 residues. Per germline, CDR1 KGHSH and CDR2 LQKENI. CDR3 protein: CASSTGGDEQFF. The DNA of the CDR3 is TGTGCCAGCTCAACAGGGGGCGATGAGCAGTTCTTC.

This clonotype was recorded many times. The rearrangement uses TRBV7-6 and TRBJ1-4, with D unclear. V was shortened by 2 bases and J by 4 bases, with 5 bases between the two germline ends. CDR3 size: 13 residues. Germline V lookup: CDR1 SGHVS, CDR2 FNYEAQ. The CDR3 reads CASSLRNNEKLFF. Written as DNA, the CDR3 is TGTGCCAGCAGCTTAAGAAATAATGAAAAACTGTTTTTT.